This passage covers 6 T cell receptor beta chains from one sample sequenced in a study of T cells in Graves' hyperthyroidism and ophthalmopathy. TCR beta CDR3 regions were amplified from RNA. HTBI primers were the set used in a first-round RT-PCR of the TCR CDR3. TCRdb analysed the multiplex PCR reads with MiXCR anew, one entry per CDR3 protein. The sample carries a few hundred thousand distinct CDR3 sequences, 15% to 20% recorded once. The sample taken for sequencing was blood. The receptor set was obtained from a woman aged 40 to 50 with Graves' ophthalmopathy.

The chain is built from TRBV6-2 or TRBV6-3 and TRBJ1-5; D gene unclear. CDR1 MNHEY and CDR2 SVGEGT come from the germline V gene. The CDR3 has 12 residues. V was pared by 4 bases and J by 7 bases, with 8 bases between. The CDR3 DNA follows: TGTGCCAGCAGTTGGGTCGGGCAGCCCCAGCATTTT. Its translation: CASSWVGQPQHF.

This clonotype was detected ten times or more. The V and J genes are TRBV6-1 and TRBJ2-7; no clear D gene. This CDR3 comprises 13 residues. Germline CDR1 and CDR2: MNHNS and SASEGT. With 8 bases removed from V and 5 bases from J, the gap between germline ends came to 16 bases. CDR3 sequence (DNA): TGTGCCAGCGGCGACCCCCCTTCTGACGAGCAGTACTTC. Translating gives CASGDPPSDEQYF.

This clonotype was observed at least ten times. The chain combines TRBV28 with TRBJ1-5; D remains ambiguous. The CDR3 runs 16 residues. Germline V gene lookup returns CDR1 MDHEN and CDR2 SYDVKM. Trimming cost V 5 bases and J 7 bases, with 21 bases left between them. CDR3 protein: CASSHQKRSSAQPQHF. CDR3 bases: TGTGCCAGCAGTCACCAAAAACGGAGTTCAGCACAGCCCCAGCATTTT.

This clonotype was picked up many times. This CDR3 is CASSGRVTGSLREQYF. The CDR3 DNA reads as TGTGCCAGCAGCGGCCGCGTGACAGGGTCCCTCCGCGAGCAGTACTTC. The chain couples TRBV11-2 to TRBJ2-7, with 7 bases aligning to TRBD1. The CDR3 is made up of 16 amino acids. Per germline, CDR1 SGHAT and CDR2 FQNNGV. J gave up 6 bases and V 5 bases, and 16 bases lay outside the gene matches. Supplemented by reference TRBV11-2 and TRBJ2-7, the full variable domain reads EAGVAQSPRYKIIEKRQSVAFWCNPISGHATLYWYQQILGQGPKLLIQFQNNGVVDDSQLPKDRFSAERLKGVDSTLKIQPAKLEDSAVYLCASSGRVTGSLREQYFGPGTRLTVT.

On this clonotype itself: One end of the junction is discordant with germline, which a read error may explain. The chain employs TRBV6-1 and TRBJ2-5; TRBD2 is a possible D gene (7 bases). There are 15 residues in the CDR3. Germline-derived CDR1 and CDR2 are MNHNS and SASEGT. As DNA, the CDR3 is TGTGCCAGCAATGAAGCGGGACAATCCACAGAGACCCAGTACTTC. This gives the protein CASNEAGQSTETQYF.

A few counts support this clonotype. A read error may explain this, as a much larger clone is one base away. The V gene is TRBV25-1, the J gene TRBJ2-7; D gene unclear. CDR1 and CDR2 (germline): MGHDK, SYGVNS. This CDR3 has 10 amino acids. Trimming stripped 3 bases from V and 5 bases from J, with 2 bases between. The CDR3 coding sequence is TGTGCCAGCAGTGAGAACGAGCAGTACTTC. Its translation: CASSENEQYF.